These 10 T cell receptor beta chains came from one sample sequenced in a study of T cells after posttransplantation cyclophosphamide. Produced via immunoSEQ multiplex PCR; TCRdb's table is partial and in-frame only. The sample lists fewer than 25,000 clones, more than 70% occurring once. The sequenced sample was PBMCs. These receptor sequences come from a woman between 55 and 75 years old with a blood cancer, CMV-positive, and with a related stem cell donor.

The sample holds one count of this clone. J is TRBJ2-7 and V is TRBV4-1, with 9 positions matching TRBD1. V was pared by 1 base and J by 2 bases, with 9 bases of the junction left unmatched. In germline, CDR1 is MGHRA, CDR2 YSYEKL. The CDR3 is 17 residues long. The CDR3 sequence is CASSQGSRDRVPYEQYF. The CDR3 nucleotides are TGCGCCAGCAGCCAAGGGTCCCGGGACAGGGTCCCCTACGAGCAGTACTTC.

This chain uses TRBV30 with TRBJ1-2; TRBD1 might be the D (5 bases). Trimming shortened V by 0 bases and J by 7 bases, and 15 bases separated the two germline ends. The V gene's germline CDR1 is GTSNPN and CDR2 SVGIG (reference sequence). The CDR3 contains 14 residues. CDR3 bases: TGTGCCTGGAGTGTCGGGCAGGGCGTAGTTGGCTACACCTTC. This sequence encodes CAWSVGQGVVGYTF.

The chain combines TRBV19 with TRBJ2-7; D gene ambiguous. The CDR3 contains 12 residues. Germline V CDR1 and CDR2: LNHDA, SQIVND (reference sequence). The ends were cut back, 3 bases at V and 6 bases at J, with 9 bases in the middle. The CDR3 sequence is CASSIVGREQYF. The CDR3, as DNA: TGTGCCAGTAGTATTGTTGGCCGCGAGCAGTACTTC.

The J gene is TRBJ2-1, the V gene TRBV7-6; D remains ambiguous. Germline-derived CDR1 and CDR2 are SGHVS and FNYEAQ. CDR3 size: 15 residues. With 3 bases removed from V and 4 bases from J, the gap between germline ends came to 13 bases. For the CDR3, the DNA is TGTGCCAGCAGCTTTTCAGAGCTAGGATACAATGAGCAGTTCTTC. This sequence encodes CASSFSELGYNEQFF.

The rearrangement joins TRBV30 to TRBJ1-4; perhaps TRBD1 as D (6 bases). Germline CDR1 reads GTSNPN; CDR2 reads SVGIG (reference sequence). The ends were cut back, 8 bases at V and 3 bases at J, with 16 bases in the middle. This CDR3 has 14 residues. This chain's CDR3 is CAKKDSRANEKLFF. Here the CDR3 DNA reads TGTGCCAAAAAGGACAGTCGGGCTAATGAAAAACTGTTTTTT.

The chain employs TRBV18 and TRBJ2-2; a weak D match, TRBD2 (6 bases). CDR1 KGHSH and CDR2 LQKENI come from the germline V gene. V lost 2 bases to trimming and J lost 2 bases, with 9 bases between them. This CDR3 region has 15 residues. The CDR3 nucleotides read TGTGCCAGCTCACCATCGCGGGATAACACCGGGGAGCTGTTTTTT. This sequence encodes CASSPSRDNTGELFF.

The gene calls are TRBV6-5 and TRBJ2-7, with D possibly being TRBD2 (5 bases). CDR1 MNHEY and CDR2 SVGAGI come from the germline V gene. V dropped 6 bases and J dropped 3 bases, with 12 bases sitting between them. The CDR3 contains 13 residues. CDR3 coding DNA: TGTGCCAGCAGGGACCGAGGACTCTACGAGCAGTACTTC. Its protein product is CASRDRGLYEQYF.

This clone was observed a single time. The rearrangement links TRBV29-1 to TRBJ2-7; 7 nucleotides align to TRBD1. V shed 7 bases, J shed 7 bases, and the junction held 13 bases outside the gene matches. The CDR3 loop spans 13 amino acids. The V gene's germline CDR1 is SQVTM and CDR2 ANQGSEA. The CDR3 sequence is CSGGTANRGEQYF. The CDR3 nucleotides read TGCAGCGGGGGGACAGCAAATCGGGGTGAGCAGTACTTC.

DNA for the CDR3: TGCGCCAGCAGGGGAAAGACTAGCGTCACAGATACGCAGTATTTT. Protein product: CASRGKTSVTDTQYF. V and J are TRBV5-1 and TRBJ2-3; 8 nucleotides agree with TRBD2. This CDR3 is built from 15 residues. With V trimmed by 5 bases and J by 2 bases, 7 bases remained unmatched. The germline gives CDR1 SGHRS, CDR2 YFSETQ. Together with reference TRBV5-1 and TRBJ2-3, the CDR3 gives the full variable domain: KAGVTQTPRYLIKTRGQQVTLSCSPISGHRSVSWYQQTPGQGLQFLFEYFSETQRNKGNFPGRFSGRQFSNSRSEMNVSTLELGDSALYLCASRGKTSVTDTQYFGPGTRLTVL.

The chain combines TRBV30 with TRBJ1-3; TRBD1 agrees at 9 bases. CDR1 and CDR2 from the germline V gene are GTSNPN and SVGIG (reference sequence). This CDR3 has 13 amino acids. Trimming took 1 base from V and 8 from J; bases not matched to a gene: 3. The CDR3 spells CAWSEGQGYTIYF. The CDR3 DNA is TGTGCCTGGAGTGAGGGACAGGGTTACACCATATATTTT.